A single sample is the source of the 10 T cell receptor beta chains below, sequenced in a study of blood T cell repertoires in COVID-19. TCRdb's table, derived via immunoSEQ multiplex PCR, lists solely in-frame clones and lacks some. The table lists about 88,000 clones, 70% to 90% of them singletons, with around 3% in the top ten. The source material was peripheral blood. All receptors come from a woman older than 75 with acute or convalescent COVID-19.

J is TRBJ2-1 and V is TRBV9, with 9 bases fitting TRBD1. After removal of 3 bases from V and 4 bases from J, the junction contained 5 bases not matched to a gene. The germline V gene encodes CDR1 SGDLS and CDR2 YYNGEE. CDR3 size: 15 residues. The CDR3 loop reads CASSASGTGYNEQFF. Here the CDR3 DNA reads TGTGCCAGCAGCGCATCCGGGACAGGGTACAATGAGCAGTTCTTC.

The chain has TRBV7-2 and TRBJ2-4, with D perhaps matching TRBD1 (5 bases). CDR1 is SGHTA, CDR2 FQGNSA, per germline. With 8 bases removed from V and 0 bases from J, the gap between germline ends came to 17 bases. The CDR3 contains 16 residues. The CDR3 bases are TGTGCCAGCGCCCGGCAGGGCCAACTAGCCAAAAACATTCAGTACTTC. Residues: CASARQGQLAKNIQYF. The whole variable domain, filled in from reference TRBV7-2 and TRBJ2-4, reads GAGVSQSPSNKVTEKGKDVELRCDPISGHTALYWYRQSLGQGLEFLIYFQGNSAPDKSGLPSDRFSAERTGGSVSTLTIQRTQQEDSAVYLCASARQGQLAKNIQYFGAGTRLSVL.

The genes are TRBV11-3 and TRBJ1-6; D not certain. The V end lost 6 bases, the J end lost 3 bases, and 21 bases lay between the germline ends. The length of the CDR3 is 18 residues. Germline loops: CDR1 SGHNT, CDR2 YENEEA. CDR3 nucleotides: TGTGCCAGCAGATCCCTCCGGACCCCAGCGGGCTATAATTCACCCCTCCACTTT. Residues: CASRSLRTPAGYNSPLHF.

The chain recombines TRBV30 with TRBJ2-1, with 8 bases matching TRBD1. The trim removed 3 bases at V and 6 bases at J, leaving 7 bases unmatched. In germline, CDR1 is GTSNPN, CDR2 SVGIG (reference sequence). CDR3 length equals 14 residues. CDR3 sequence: CAWRILGQVNEQFF. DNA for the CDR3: TGTGCCTGGAGGATACTGGGACAGGTCAATGAGCAGTTCTTC.

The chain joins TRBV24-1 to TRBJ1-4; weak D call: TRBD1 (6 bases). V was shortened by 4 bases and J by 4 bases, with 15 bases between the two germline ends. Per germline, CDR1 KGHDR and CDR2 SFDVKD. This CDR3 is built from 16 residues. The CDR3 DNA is TGTGCCACCAGTGAGGGGACACATGGGGGTAATGAAAAACTGTTTTTT. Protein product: CATSEGTHGGNEKLFF.

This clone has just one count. CDR3 loop: CAWYRVSGANVLTF. The DNA for the CDR3 is TGTGCCTGGTACAGGGTCTCTGGGGCCAACGTCCTGACTTTC. The chain employs TRBV30 and TRBJ2-6, with a tentative D call TRBD1 (6 bases). This CDR3 is built from 14 residues. V was cut by 5 bases and J by 0 bases, with 8 bases left in between. Germline CDR1 and CDR2: GTSNPN and SVGIG (reference sequence).

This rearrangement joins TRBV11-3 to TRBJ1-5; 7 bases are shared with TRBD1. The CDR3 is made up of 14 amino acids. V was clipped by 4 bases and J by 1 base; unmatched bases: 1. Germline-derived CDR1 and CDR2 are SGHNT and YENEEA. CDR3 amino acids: CASSSGQSNQPQHF. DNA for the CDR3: TGTGCCAGCAGCTCGGGACAGAGCAATCAGCCCCAGCATTTT.

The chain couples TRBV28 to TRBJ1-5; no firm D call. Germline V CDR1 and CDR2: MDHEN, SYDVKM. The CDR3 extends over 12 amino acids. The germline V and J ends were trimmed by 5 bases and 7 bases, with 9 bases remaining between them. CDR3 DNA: TGTGCCAGCAGTCCGGGAGGACAGCCCCAGCATTTT. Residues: CASSPGGQPQHF.

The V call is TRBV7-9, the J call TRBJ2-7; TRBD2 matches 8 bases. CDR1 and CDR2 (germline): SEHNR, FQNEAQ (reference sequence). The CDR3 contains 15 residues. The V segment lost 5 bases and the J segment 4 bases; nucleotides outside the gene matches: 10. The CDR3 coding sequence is TGTGCCAGCAGCACAAGCGGGGGTATCGGGTACGAGCAGTACTTC. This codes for CASSTSGGIGYEQYF.

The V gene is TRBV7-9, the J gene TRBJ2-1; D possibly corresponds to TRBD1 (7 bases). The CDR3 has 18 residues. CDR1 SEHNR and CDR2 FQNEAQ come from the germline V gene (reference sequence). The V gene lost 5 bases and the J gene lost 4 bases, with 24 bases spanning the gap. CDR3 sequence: CASSHIRGGTGAYNEQFF. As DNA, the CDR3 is TGTGCCAGCAGCCATATTAGGGGAGGCACAGGGGCTTACAATGAGCAGTTCTTC.